This T cell receptor (beta chain) was sequenced during a study of cytomegalovirus exposure and HLA in healthy donors. Overall study findings and caveats: Most TCR sequences were uncommon, yet certain public TCRs appeared in many donors.

The donors were members of the validation cohort, which comprised 120 subjects and was separate from the first cohort of about 700 subjects. This CDR3 has 11 residues. Germline V gene data show CDR1 as SNHLY and CDR2 as FYNNEI. V gave up 6 bases and J gave up 2 bases, with 5 bases separating them. Repertoires were generated with immunoSEQ multiplex PCR, while TCRdb's copy carries only in-frame clones and drops some. Here the sample spans 250,000 to 350,000 clones, around 87% being singletons. This clone appeared a few times. Its antigen remains unidentified. J is TRBJ2-7 and V is TRBV2; no reliable D call. The specimen sequenced was PBMCs. This receptor was taken from a woman between 18 and 30 years old in good health and CMV-seronegative. The CDR3 sequence: CASSLAYEQYF. The CDR3 DNA follows: TGTGCCAGCAGCTTAGCCTACGAGCAGTACTTC.